These T cell receptor beta chains were read from a single sample in a study of STAT5B mutations in CD4+ large granular lymphocyte leukemia. Measured with immunoSEQ multiplex PCR; TCRdb has only the in-frame clones, and not every one. Of 23,000 or so clones in the sample, 70% to 80% were seen once. The sequencing sample was made of CD4+ T cells from blood buffy coats. These receptor sequences come from a human donor in good health. Each CDR3 is given with its conserved first and last residue. A D gene is named only where the DNA matches it firmly. A row's size may be missing; if present it is once, few, many or a size class.

j_gene | d_gene | abundance | v_gene | len | CDR3aa | CDR3nt
TRBJ2-7 | TRBD2 | NA | TRBV29-1 | 14 | CSVGGSGDLWEQYF | TGCAGCGTTGGGGGTAGCGGGGACCTCTGGGAGCAGTACTTC
TRBJ1-1 | NA | NA | TRBV5-1 | 17 | CASSFLPPSLKDTEAFF | TGCGCCAGCAGCTTCCTCCCCCCTTCCCTGAAAGACACTGAAGCTTTCTTT
TRBJ2-7 | NA | NA | TRBV6-5 | 16 | CASSYSPWATTYEQYF | TGTGCCAGCAGTTACTCGCCTTGGGCCACTACCTACGAGCAGTACTTC
TRBJ2-3 | NA | NA | TRBV18 | 17 | CASSPPTGTTHTDTQYF | TGTGCCAGCTCACCACCGACCGGGACCACCCACACAGATACGCAGTATTTT
TRBJ2-5 | NA | NA | TRBV10-2 | 13 | CASSEGGWETQYF | TGCGCCAGCAGTGAAGGAGGGTGGGAGACCCAGTACTTC
TRBJ1-2 | TRBD1 | few | TRBV2 | 14 | CASSDYQGVTGYTF | TGTGCCAGCAGTGATTATCAGGGGGTGACTGGCTACACCTTC
TRBJ2-7 | TRBD2 | NA | TRBV6-5 | 14 | CASSQGLAGNEQYF | TGTGCCAGCAGCCAGGGACTAGCGGGGAACGAGCAGTACTTC
TRBJ1-1 | NA | NA | TRBV6-1 | 14 | CASSGGGRNTEAFF | TGTGCCAGCAGTGGTGGCGGCCGGAACACTGAAGCTTTCTTT
TRBJ2-4 | NA | NA | TRBV5-4 | 14 | CASSPGTTKNIQYF | TGTGCCAGCAGTCCCGGGACAACCAAAAACATTCAGTACTTC
TRBJ2-1 | NA | NA | TRBV18 | 15 | CASSPLQVGSNEQFF | TGTGCCAGCTCACCACTTCAGGTTGGTAGCAATGAGCAGTTCTTC
TRBJ2-3 | NA | NA | TRBV29-1 | 13 | CSSRDSYTDTQYF | TGCAGCTCCCGGGACTCTTACACAGATACGCAGTATTTT
TRBJ2-1 | NA | NA | TRBV28 | 16 | CASSFPPRGSYNEQFF | TGTGCCAGCAGTTTCCCTCCCAGGGGCTCCTACAATGAGCAGTTCTTC
TRBJ2-1 | NA | NA | TRBV9 | 15 | CASSRIGVSGNEQFF | TGTGCCAGCAGCCGTATAGGGGTATCGGGTAATGAGCAGTTCTTC
TRBJ1-2 | TRBD1 | NA | TRBV7-2 | 13 | CASRLDRGGGYTF | TGTGCCAGCAGACTGGACAGGGGCGGGGGCTACACCTTC
TRBJ1-4 | TRBD1 | NA | TRBV6-6 | 15 | CASSYGPGGNEKLFF | TGTGCCAGCAGTTACGGACCAGGGGGCAATGAAAAACTGTTTTTT
TRBJ2-3 | NA | NA | TRBV9 | 16 | CASSVGPGQSTDTQYF | TGTGCCAGCAGCGTAGGTCCGGGGCAGAGCACAGATACGCAGTATTTT
TRBJ2-7 | TRBD1 | NA | TRBV9 | 14 | CASSIRDRDYEQYF | TGTGCCAGCAGCATACGGGACAGGGACTACGAGCAGTACTTC
TRBJ1-6 | NA | NA | TRBV10-3 | 14 | CAIRGDMSNSPLHF | TGTGCCATCAGAGGGGACATGTCTAATTCACCCCTCCACTTT
TRBJ1-6 | TRBD1 | NA | TRBV30 | 14 | CAWSLGQENSPLHF | TGTGCCTGGAGTCTTGGACAGGAAAATTCACCCCTCCACTTT
TRBJ1-5 | NA | NA | TRBV18 | 15 | CASSPRVEGNQPQHF | TGTGCCAGCTCACCAAGGGTGGAGGGAAATCAGCCCCAGCATTTT
TRBJ1-5 | TRBD1 | NA | TRBV18 | 15 | CASSPGQNSNQPQHF | TGTGCCAGCTCACCGGGACAGAATAGCAATCAGCCCCAGCATTTT
TRBJ2-5 | TRBD2 | NA | TRBV28 | 16 | CASSSLAGGPLETQYF | TGTGCCAGCAGTTCGCTAGCGGGGGGGCCTCTAGAGACCCAGTACTTC
TRBJ2-7 | TRBD2 | NA | TRBV4-2 | 15 | CASSQVREALYEQYF | TGTGCCAGCAGCCAAGTGCGGGAGGCCCTCTACGAGCAGTACTTC
TRBJ2-2 | NA | NA | TRBV7-9 | 14 | CASSLGANTGELFF | TGTGCCAGCAGCTTAGGGGCCAACACCGGGGAGCTGTTTTTT
TRBJ2-7 | NA | few | TRBV19 | 13 | CASSIDLPYEQYF | TGTGCCAGTAGTATAGATCTCCCCTACGAGCAGTACTTC
TRBJ1-3 | TRBD1 | few | TRBV2 | 17 | CASSEADPGGSGNTIYF | TGTGCCAGCAGTGAAGCGGACCCAGGGGGCTCTGGAAACACCATATATTTT
TRBJ1-5 | NA | NA | TRBV18 | 12 | CASSEGSQPQHF | TGTGCCAGCTCAGAAGGTAGTCAGCCCCAGCATTTT
TRBJ2-7 | NA | NA | TRBV11-2 | 13 | CASSLEMLYEQYF | TGTGCCAGCAGCTTAGAGATGTTGTACGAGCAGTACTTC
TRBJ2-5 | NA | NA | TRBV11-2 | 14 | CASSYQIDQETQYF | TGTGCCAGCAGCTACCAGATTGACCAAGAGACCCAGTACTTC
TRBJ1-5 | NA | NA | TRBV7-9 | 15 | CASSLRRNSNQPQHF | TGTGCCAGCAGCTTACGGCGGAATAGCAATCAGCCCCAGCATTTT
TRBJ1-5 | TRBD1 | NA | TRBV19 | 15 | CASSGTDISNQPQHF | TGTGCCAGTAGTGGGACAGATATAAGCAATCAGCCCCAGCATTTT